This TCR beta chain was observed in a study of blood T cell repertoires in COVID-19. Across the whole study: Specimens from acute and convalescent COVID-19 originated in the United States, Italy and Spain.

The age range of participants was about 18 to 95 years, with residence in around 22 US areas. Unmatched junction bases numbered 5, after V lost 4 bases and J lost 6 bases. The CDR3 covers 15 residues. From germline, CDR1 is MNHEY and CDR2 SVGEGT. Sequenced by immunoSEQ multiplex PCR; TCRdb stores in-frame clones only, minus some. The sample has approximately 230,000 clones, 90% to 95% seen once. The TCR sequence derives from a woman younger than 35 who had recovered from COVID-19. The material sequenced was PBMCs or T cells enriched from blood (not recorded which). V usage is TRBV6-2 or TRBV6-3 and J usage is TRBJ2-2; TRBD1 matches 10 bases. CDR3 region: CASSSPGQGAGELFF. The CDR3 coding sequence is TGTGCCAGCAGTTCCCCCGGACAGGGGGCCGGGGAGCTGTTTTTT.